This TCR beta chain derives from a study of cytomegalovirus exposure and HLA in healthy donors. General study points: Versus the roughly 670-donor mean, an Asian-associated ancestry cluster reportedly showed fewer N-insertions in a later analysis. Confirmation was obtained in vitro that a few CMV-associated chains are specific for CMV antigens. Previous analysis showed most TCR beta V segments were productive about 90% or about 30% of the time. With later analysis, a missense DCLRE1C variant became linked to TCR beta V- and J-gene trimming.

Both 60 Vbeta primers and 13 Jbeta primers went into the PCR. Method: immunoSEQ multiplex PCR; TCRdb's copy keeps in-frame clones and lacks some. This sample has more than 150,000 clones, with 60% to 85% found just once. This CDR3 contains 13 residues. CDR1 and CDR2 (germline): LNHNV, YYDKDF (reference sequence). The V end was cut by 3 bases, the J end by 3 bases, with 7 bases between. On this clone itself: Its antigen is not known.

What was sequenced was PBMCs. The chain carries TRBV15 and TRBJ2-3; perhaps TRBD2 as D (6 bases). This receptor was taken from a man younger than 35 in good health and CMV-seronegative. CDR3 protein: CATSRGLTDTQYF. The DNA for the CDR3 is TGTGCCACCAGCAGGGGACTGACAGATACGCAGTATTTT.